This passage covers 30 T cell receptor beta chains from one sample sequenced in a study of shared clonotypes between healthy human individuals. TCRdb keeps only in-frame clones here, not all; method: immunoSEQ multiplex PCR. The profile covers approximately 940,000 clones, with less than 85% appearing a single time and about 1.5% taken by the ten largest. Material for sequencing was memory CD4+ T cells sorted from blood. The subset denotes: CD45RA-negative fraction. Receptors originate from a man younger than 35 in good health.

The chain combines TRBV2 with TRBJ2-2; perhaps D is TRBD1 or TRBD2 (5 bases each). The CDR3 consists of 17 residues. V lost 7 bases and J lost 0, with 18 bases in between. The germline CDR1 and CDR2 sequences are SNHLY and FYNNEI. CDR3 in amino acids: CASTTAGWDANTGELFF. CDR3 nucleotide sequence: TGTGCCAGCACCACCGCTGGCTGGGACGCGAACACCGGGGAGCTGTTTTTT.

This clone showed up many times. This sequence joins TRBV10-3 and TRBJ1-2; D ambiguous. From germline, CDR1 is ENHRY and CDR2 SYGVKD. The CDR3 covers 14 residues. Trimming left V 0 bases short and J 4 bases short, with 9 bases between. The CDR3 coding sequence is TGTGCCATCAGTGAGTCGCGGGGAGGCTATGGCTACACCTTC. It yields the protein CAISESRGGYGYTF.

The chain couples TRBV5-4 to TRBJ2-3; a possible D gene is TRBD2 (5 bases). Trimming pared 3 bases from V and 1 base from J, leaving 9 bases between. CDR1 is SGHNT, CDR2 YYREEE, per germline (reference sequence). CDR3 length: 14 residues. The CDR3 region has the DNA TGTGCCAGCAGCTCTCCGGAGGGCACAGATACGCAGTATTTT. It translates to CASSSPEGTDTQYF.

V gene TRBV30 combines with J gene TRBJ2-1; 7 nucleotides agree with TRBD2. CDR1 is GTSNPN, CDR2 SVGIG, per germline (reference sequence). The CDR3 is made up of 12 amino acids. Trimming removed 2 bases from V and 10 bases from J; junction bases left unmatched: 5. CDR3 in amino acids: CAWSPTSIEQFF. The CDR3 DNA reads TGTGCCTGGAGTCCGACTAGCATCGAGCAGTTCTTC.

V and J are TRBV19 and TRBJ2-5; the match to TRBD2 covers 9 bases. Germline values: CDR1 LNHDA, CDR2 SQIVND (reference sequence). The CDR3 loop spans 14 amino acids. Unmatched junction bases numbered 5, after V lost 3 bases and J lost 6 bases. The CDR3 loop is CASSMGTSSQTQYF. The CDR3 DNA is TGTGCCAGTAGTATGGGGACTAGCAGCCAGACCCAGTACTTC.

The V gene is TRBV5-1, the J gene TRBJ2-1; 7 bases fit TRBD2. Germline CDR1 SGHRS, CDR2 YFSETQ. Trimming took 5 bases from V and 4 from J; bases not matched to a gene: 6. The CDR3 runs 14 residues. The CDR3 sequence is CASRSERGYNEQFF. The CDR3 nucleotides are TGCGCCAGCAGATCTGAGCGGGGTTACAATGAGCAGTTCTTC.

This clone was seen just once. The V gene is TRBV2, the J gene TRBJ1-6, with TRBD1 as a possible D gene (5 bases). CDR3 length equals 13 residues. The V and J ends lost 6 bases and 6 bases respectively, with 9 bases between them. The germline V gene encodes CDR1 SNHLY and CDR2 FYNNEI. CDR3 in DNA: TGTGCCAGCAGCAGAGACAGTAATTCACCCCTCCACTTT. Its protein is CASSRDSNSPLHF.

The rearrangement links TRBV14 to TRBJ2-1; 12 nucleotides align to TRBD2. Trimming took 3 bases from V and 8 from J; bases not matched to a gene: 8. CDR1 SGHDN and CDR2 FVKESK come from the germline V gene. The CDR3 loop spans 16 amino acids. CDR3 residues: CASSHGASGRAHEQFF. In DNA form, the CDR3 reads TGTGCCAGCAGCCACGGGGCTAGCGGGAGGGCCCATGAGCAGTTCTTC. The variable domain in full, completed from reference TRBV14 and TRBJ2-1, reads EAGVTQFPSHSVIEKGQTVTLRCDPISGHDNLYWYRRVMGKEIKFLLHFVKESKQDESGMPNNRFLAERTGGTYSTLKVQPAELEDSGVYFCASSHGASGRAHEQFFGPGTRLTVL.

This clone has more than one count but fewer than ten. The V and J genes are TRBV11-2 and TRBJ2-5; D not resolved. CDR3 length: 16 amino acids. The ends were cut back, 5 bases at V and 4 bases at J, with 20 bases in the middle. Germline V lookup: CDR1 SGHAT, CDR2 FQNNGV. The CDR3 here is CASSPGERLKGETQYF. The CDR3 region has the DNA TGTGCCAGCAGCCCGGGCGAACGTCTAAAGGGAGAGACCCAGTACTTC.

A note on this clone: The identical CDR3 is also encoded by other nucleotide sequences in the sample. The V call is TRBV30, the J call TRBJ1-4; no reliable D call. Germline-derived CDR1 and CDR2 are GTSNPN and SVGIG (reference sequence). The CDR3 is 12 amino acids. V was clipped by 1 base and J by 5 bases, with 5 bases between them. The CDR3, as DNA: TGTGCCTGGAGTGGGAGAAATGAAAAACTGTTTTTT. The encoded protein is CAWSGRNEKLFF.

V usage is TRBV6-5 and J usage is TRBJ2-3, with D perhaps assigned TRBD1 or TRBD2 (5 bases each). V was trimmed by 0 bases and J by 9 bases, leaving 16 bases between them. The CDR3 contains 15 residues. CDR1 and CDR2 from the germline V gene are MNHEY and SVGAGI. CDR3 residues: CASSYSRDGKGTQYF. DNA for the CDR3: TGTGCCAGCAGTTACTCGAGGGACGGGAAGGGGACGCAGTATTTT.

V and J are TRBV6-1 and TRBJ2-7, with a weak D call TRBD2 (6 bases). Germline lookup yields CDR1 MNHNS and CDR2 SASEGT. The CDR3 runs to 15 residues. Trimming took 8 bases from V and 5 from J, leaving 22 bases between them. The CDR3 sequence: CASSGGVSLLNEQYF. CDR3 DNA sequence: TGTGCCAGCTCCGGAGGGGTCAGCCTTTTGAACGAGCAGTACTTC.

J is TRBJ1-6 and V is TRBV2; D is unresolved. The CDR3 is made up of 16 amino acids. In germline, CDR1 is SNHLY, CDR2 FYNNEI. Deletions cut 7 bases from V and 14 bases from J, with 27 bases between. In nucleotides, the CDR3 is TGTGCCAGCACCGAACGGGATGGGGAGAGTGGGTCATCCCTCCACTTT. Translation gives CASTERDGESGSSLHF. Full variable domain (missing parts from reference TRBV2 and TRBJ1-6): EPEVTQTPSHQVTQMGQEVILRCVPISNHLYFYWYRQILGQKVEFLVSFYNNEISEKSEIFDDQFSVERPDGSNFTLKIRSTKLEDSAMYFCASTERDGESGSSLHFGNGTRLTVT.

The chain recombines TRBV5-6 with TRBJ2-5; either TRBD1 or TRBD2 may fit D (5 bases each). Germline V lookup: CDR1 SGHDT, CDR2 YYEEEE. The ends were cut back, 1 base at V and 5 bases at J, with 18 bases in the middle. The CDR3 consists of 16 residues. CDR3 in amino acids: CASSLSFSGLGETQYF. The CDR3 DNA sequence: TGTGCCAGCAGCTTGAGCTTTTCGGGGCTGGGGGAGACCCAGTACTTC.

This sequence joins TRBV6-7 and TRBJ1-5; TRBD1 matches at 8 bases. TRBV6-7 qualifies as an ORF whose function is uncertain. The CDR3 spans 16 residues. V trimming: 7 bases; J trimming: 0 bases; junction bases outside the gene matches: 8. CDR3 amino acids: CASNRGTGDSNQPQHF. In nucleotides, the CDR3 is TGTGCCAGCAACAGGGGGACAGGAGATAGCAATCAGCCCCAGCATTTT.

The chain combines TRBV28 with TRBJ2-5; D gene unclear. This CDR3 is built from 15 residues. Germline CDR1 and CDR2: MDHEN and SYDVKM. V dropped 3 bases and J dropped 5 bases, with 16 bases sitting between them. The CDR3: CASSLAPYSGETQYF. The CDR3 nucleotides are TGTGCCAGCAGTTTGGCGCCCTACAGTGGGGAGACCCAGTACTTC.

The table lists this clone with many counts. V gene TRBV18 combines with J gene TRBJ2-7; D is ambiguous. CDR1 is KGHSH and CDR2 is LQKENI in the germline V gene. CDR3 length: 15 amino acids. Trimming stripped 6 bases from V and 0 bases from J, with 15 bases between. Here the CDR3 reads CASSLEASGSYEQYF. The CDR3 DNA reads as TGTGCCAGCTCTCTCGAGGCCAGTGGCTCCTACGAGCAGTACTTC.

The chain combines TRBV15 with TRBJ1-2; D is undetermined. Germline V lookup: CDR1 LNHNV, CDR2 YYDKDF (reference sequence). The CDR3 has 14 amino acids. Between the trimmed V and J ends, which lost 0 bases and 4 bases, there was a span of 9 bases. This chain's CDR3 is CATSRDRASYGYTF. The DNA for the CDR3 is TGTGCCACCAGCAGAGATCGGGCCAGCTATGGCTACACCTTC.

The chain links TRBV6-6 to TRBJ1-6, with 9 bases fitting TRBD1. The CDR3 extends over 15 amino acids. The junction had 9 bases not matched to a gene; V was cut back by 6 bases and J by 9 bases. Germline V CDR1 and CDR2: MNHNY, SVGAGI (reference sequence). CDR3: CASREPGQGTSPLHF. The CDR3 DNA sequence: TGTGCCAGCAGGGAGCCGGGACAGGGTACTTCACCCCTCCACTTT.

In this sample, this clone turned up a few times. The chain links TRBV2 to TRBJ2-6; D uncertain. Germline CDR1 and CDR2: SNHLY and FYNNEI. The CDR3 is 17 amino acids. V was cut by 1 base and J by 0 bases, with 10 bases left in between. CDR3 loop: CASSEGRRPSGANVLTF. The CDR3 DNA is TGTGCCAGCAGTGAAGGGAGACGCCCCTCTGGGGCCAACGTCCTGACTTTC.

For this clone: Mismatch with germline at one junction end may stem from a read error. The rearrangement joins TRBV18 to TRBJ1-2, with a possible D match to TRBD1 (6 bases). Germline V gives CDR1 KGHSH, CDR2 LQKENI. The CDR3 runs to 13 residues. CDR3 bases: TGTGCCAGCTCACGGACAGTTAACAATGGCTACACCTTC. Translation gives CASSRTVNNGYTF.

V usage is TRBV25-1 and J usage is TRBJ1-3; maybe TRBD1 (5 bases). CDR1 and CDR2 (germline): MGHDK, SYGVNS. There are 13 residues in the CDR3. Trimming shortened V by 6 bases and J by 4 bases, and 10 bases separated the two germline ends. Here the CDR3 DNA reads TGTGCCAGCAGAAATGACAGAGGAAACACCATATATTTT. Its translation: CASRNDRGNTIYF.

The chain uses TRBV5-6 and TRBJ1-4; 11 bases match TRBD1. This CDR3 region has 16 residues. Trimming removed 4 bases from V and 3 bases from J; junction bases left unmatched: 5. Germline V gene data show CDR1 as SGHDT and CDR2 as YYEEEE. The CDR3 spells CASSPDRGLANEKLFF. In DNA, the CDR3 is TGTGCCAGCAGCCCGGACAGGGGGCTAGCTAATGAAAAACTGTTTTTT.

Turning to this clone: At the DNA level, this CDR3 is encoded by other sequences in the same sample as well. The CDR3 region has the DNA TGTGCCAGCAGCTTAGGGGGACTAGCGGCGTACGAGCAGTACTTC. This gives the protein CASSLGGLAAYEQYF. This rearrangement joins TRBV7-2 to TRBJ2-7, with TRBD2 matching 11 bases. Looked up from germline, CDR1 is SGHTA and CDR2 is FQGNSA. CDR3 length: 15 residues. V was clipped by 1 base and J by 4 bases; unmatched bases: 3.

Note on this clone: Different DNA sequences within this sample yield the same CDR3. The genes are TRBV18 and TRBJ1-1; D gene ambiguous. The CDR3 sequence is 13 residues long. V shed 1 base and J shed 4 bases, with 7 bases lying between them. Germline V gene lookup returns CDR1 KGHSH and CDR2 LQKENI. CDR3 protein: CASSPQAGTEAFF. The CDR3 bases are TGTGCCAGCTCACCACAGGCCGGCACTGAAGCTTTCTTT.

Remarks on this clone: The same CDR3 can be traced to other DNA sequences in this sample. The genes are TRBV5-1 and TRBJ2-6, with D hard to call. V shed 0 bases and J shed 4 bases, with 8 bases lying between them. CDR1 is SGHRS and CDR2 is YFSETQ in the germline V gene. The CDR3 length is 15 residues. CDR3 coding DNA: TGCGCCAGCAGCTTGGAGGGCGCGGGGGCCAACGTCCTGACTTTC. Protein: CASSLEGAGANVLTF. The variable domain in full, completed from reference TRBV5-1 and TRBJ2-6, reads KAGVTQTPRYLIKTRGQQVTLSCSPISGHRSVSWYQQTPGQGLQFLFEYFSETQRNKGNFPGRFSGRQFSNSRSEMNVSTLELGDSALYLCASSLEGAGANVLTFGAGSRLTVL.

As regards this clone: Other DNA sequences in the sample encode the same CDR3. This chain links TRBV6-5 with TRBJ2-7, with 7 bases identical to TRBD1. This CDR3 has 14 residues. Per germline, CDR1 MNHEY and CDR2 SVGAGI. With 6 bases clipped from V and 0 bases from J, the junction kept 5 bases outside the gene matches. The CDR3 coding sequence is TGTGCCAGCAGGAAACAGGGGCTCTCCTACGAGCAGTACTTC. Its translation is CASRKQGLSYEQYF.

The CDR3 protein is CASSQDGRSSDEQFF. The CDR3 region has the DNA TGCGCCAGCAGCCAAGATGGGAGATCCTCGGATGAGCAGTTCTTC. The J gene is TRBJ2-1, the V gene TRBV4-3, with a possible D match to TRBD2 (5 bases). This CDR3 region has 15 residues. V lost 0 bases and J 8 bases, leaving 14 bases between the germline ends. Germline V gene sequence: CDR1 LGHNA, CDR2 YSLEER.

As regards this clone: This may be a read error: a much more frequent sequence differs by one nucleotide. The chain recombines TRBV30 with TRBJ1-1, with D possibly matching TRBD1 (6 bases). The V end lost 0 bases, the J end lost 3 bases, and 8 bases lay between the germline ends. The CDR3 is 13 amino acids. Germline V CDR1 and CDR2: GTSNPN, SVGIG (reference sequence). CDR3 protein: CAWSVAGDTEAFF. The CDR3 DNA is TGTGCCTGGAGTGTAGCAGGGGACACTGAAGCTTTCTTT.

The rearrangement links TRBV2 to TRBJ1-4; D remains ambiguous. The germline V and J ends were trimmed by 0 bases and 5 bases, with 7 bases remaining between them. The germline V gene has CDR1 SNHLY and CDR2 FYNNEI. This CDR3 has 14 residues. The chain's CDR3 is CASSEALVNEKLFF. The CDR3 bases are TGTGCCAGCAGTGAAGCGCTAGTCAATGAAAAACTGTTTTTT.